This T cell receptor (beta chain) was identified in a study of blood T cell repertoires in COVID-19. On the study more broadly: PBMCs, B-cell-depleted T cells, or T cells provided the cDNA or gDNA that made up the material.

In the original processing: Estimation of nucleated cell counts relied on the amplification of reference gene primers. The data were produced by immunoSEQ multiplex PCR, yet TCRdb's version contains in-frame clones alone and is incomplete. V and J calls plus clone size are reproduced from that table; the DNA served to infer D and trimming. The sample lists tens of thousands of clones; roughly 80% were seen once. The sequencing input was peripheral blood. This receptor was obtained from a young man with COVID-19, enrolled during active disease.

The CDR3 reads CASSIRVDYGYTF. The CDR3 coding sequence is TGTGCCAGTAGTATAAGAGTTGACTATGGCTACACCTTC. The V gene is TRBV19, the J gene TRBJ1-2; D gene uncertain. This CDR3 is built from 13 residues. CDR1 is LNHDA, CDR2 SQIVND, per germline (reference sequence). Trimming took off 2 bases at V and 3 bases at J, with 7 bases between the two ends. Based on the CDR3 plus reference TRBV19 and TRBJ1-2, the full variable domain is DGGITQSPKYLFRKEGQNVTLSCEQNLNHDAMYWYRQDPGQGLRLIYYSQIVNDFQKGDIAEGYSVSREKKESFPLTVTSAQKNPTAFYLCASSIRVDYGYTFGSGTRLTVV.